This TCR beta chain was documented in a study of tumor and adjacent non-tumor tissue in lung cancer. Study information: Patients were aged about 30 to 85, about ten men and about five women, stage I to III.

The library came from three nested PCR rounds adapted from ARM-PCR protocols. A single record per CDR3 protein comes from TCRdb applying MiXCR to the multiplex PCR reads. Here the sample spans more than 85,000 distinct CDR3 sequences, 62% being singletons. The CDR3 consists of 13 residues. Germline V gene sequence: CDR1 SGHAT, CDR2 FQNNGV. This sample's RNA came from whole unsorted tissue. More than 3 cm separated this lung sample from the edge of the tumor. With respect to this clonotype: One junction end does not reproduce the germline sequence, and a read error may be involved.

The TCR sequence derives from a man in his 60s with non-small cell lung cancer. Sequences were obtained from distant non-tumor lung tissue. The chain couples TRBV11-2 to TRBJ2-5; tentative D call: TRBD1 (6 bases). The CDR3 DNA is TGTGCCAGGAGCTTAGAGGGTTTGGGGGCTCAGTACTTC. Its protein is CARSLEGLGAQYF. Together with reference TRBV11-2 and TRBJ2-5, the CDR3 gives the full variable domain: EAGVAQSPRYKIIEKRQSVAFWCNPISGHATLYWYQQILGQGPKLLIQFQNNGVVDDSQLPKDRFSAERLKGVDSTLKIQPAKLEDSAVYLCARSLEGLGAQYFGPGTRLLVL.